Listed here are 19 T cell receptor beta chains from one sample, sequenced in a study of shared clonotypes between healthy human individuals. Data came from immunoSEQ multiplex PCR; TCRdb stores just in-frame clones and leaves some out. The profile shows about 2.3 million clones, about nine tenths of them singletons. Sequencing was carried out using naive CD4+ T cells from PBMCs. The subset: CD45RA+ positively selected. The receptors derive from a man aged 18 to 30 in good health. Some clones in this sample may be carry-over from other donors' samples.

The V and J genes are TRBV28 and TRBJ2-5, with 8 bases aligning to TRBD2. The CDR3 has 14 amino acids. Germline CDR1 reads MDHEN; CDR2 reads SYDVKM. J was trimmed by 2 bases and V by 6 bases; bases with no gene match: 5. The CDR3 region has the DNA TGTGCCAGCAGGCTCGGGGGGGGGCAAGAGACCCAGTACTTC. As protein: CASRLGGGQETQYF. Drawing the rest from reference TRBV28 and TRBJ2-5, the complete variable domain is DVKVTQSSRYLVKRTGEKVFLECVQDMDHENMFWYRQDPGLGLRLIYFSYDVKMKEKGDIPEGYSVSREKKERFSLILESASTNQTSMYLCASRLGGGQETQYFGPGTRLLVL.

This sequence joins TRBV7-9 and TRBJ2-1; no definite D call. V was cut by 1 base and J by 5 bases, with 18 bases left in between. CDR1 is SEHNR and CDR2 is FQNEAQ in the germline V gene (reference sequence). The CDR3 spans 17 residues. The CDR3 sequence: CASSLVRAQWGDNEQFF. CDR3 DNA: TGTGCCAGCAGCTTAGTCCGGGCCCAATGGGGTGACAATGAGCAGTTCTTC.

This clone was counted a few times. The V call is TRBV6-6, the J call TRBJ1-1; D might be TRBD1 (6 bases). The V gene's germline CDR1 is MNHNY and CDR2 SVGAGI (reference sequence). The CDR3 totals 13 residues. Trimming took 5 bases from V and 4 from J, leaving 11 bases between them. The CDR3 coding sequence is TGTGCCAGCAGTCCACAGGGTAGCACTGAAGCTTTCTTT. This gives the protein CASSPQGSTEAFF.

The J gene is TRBJ2-7, the V gene TRBV6-4; the match to TRBD2 covers 7 bases. V was clipped by 5 bases and J by 5 bases; unmatched bases: 6. There are 13 residues in the CDR3. The germline V gene encodes CDR1 MRHNA and CDR2 SNTAGT. The CDR3 sequence is CASSSSSGNEQYF. The CDR3 nucleotides are TGTGCCAGCAGTTCGTCAAGCGGGAACGAGCAGTACTTC.

CDR3 sequence: CASSYNRGGYYGYTF. The CDR3, as DNA: TGTGCCAGCAGTTATAACCGGGGCGGTTACTATGGCTACACCTTC. The chain couples TRBV27 to TRBJ1-2; D is possibly TRBD1 (5 bases). CDR3 length: 15 residues. V lost 4 bases and J lost 3, with 15 bases in between. The germline CDR1 and CDR2 sequences are MNHEY and SMNVEV (reference sequence).

This sequence joins TRBV19 and TRBJ1-5; 7 bases are shared with TRBD1. There are 15 residues in the CDR3. Losses at the gene ends were 5 bases for V and 4 bases for J; bases not matched to a gene: 8. Germline CDR1 LNHDA, CDR2 SQIVND (reference sequence). CDR3 sequence: CASSPLDRLNQPQHF. CDR3 nucleotides: TGTGCCAGTAGTCCCCTGGACAGGCTTAATCAGCCCCAGCATTTT.

This sequence joins TRBV28 and TRBJ2-5; D may match TRBD1 or TRBD2 (7 bases each). This CDR3 is built from 16 residues. The V end was cut by 7 bases, the J end by 4 bases, with 22 bases between. CDR1 and CDR2 from the germline V gene are MDHEN and SYDVKM. The CDR3 spells CASTQGGARAGETQYF. The CDR3 DNA is TGTGCCAGCACCCAGGGGGGGGCCCGGGCAGGAGAGACCCAGTACTTC.

The rearrangement joins TRBV9 to TRBJ2-1; D remains ambiguous. Germline CDR1 and CDR2: SGDLS and YYNGEE. The V gene lost 4 bases and the J gene lost 4 bases, with 15 bases spanning the gap. The CDR3 sequence is 15 residues long. As DNA, the CDR3 is TGTGCCAGCAGCTATCAATGGACGGAGTACAATGAGCAGTTCTTC. Translating it yields CASSYQWTEYNEQFF.

With regard to this clone: Distinct nucleotide sequences in the sample also encode this CDR3. The chain combines TRBV7-3 with TRBJ2-7, with 8 positions matching TRBD2. This CDR3 contains 13 residues. The germline V gene has CDR1 SGHTA and CDR2 FQGTGA. Germline trimming cut 5 bases from V and 3 bases from J; bases unmatched to any gene: 3. CDR3 loop: CASSASGSYEQYF. The CDR3 DNA follows: TGTGCCAGCAGCGCGAGCGGGAGCTACGAGCAGTACTTC.

The V and J genes are TRBV28 and TRBJ1-1; 8 bases fit TRBD1. Germline V gene sequence: CDR1 MDHEN, CDR2 SYDVKM. There are 14 residues in the CDR3. The trim removed 5 bases at V and 4 bases at J, leaving 6 bases unmatched. The CDR3 is CASSPSTGGTEAFF. The DNA for the CDR3 is TGTGCCAGCAGTCCCTCTACAGGGGGCACTGAAGCTTTCTTT.

The chain recombines TRBV9 with TRBJ2-1, with 8 bases fitting TRBD1. Trimming at V came to 4 bases and at J to 4 bases, leaving 4 bases not matched to a gene. The CDR3 loop spans 14 amino acids. Germline CDR1 and CDR2: SGDLS and YYNGEE. The CDR3 DNA follows: TGTGCCAGCAGCAGACAGGGGAGGTACAATGAGCAGTTCTTC. Its translation: CASSRQGRYNEQFF. The complete variable domain, with remaining parts taken from reference TRBV9 and TRBJ2-1, reads DSGVTQTPKHLITATGQRVTLRCSPRSGDLSVYWYQQSLDQGLQFLIQYYNGEERAKGNILERFSAQQFPDLHSELNLSSLELGDSALYFCASSRQGRYNEQFFGPGTRLTVL.

The CDR3 reads CASSQDGQGGGPQHF. The CDR3 DNA reads TGCGCCAGCAGCCAAGATGGCCAGGGAGGAGGGCCCCAGCATTTT. J is TRBJ1-5 and V is TRBV4-1, with a tentative D call TRBD1 (5 bases). CDR1 MGHRA and CDR2 YSYEKL come from the germline V gene. Trimming pared 0 bases from V and 9 bases from J, leaving 15 bases between. This CDR3 is 15 amino acids long.

About this clone itself: The sample carries other DNA sequences with the same CDR3. The V call is TRBV7-3, the J call TRBJ2-5; TRBD1 or TRBD2 may be the D gene (5 bases each). Trimming cost V 2 bases and J 5 bases, with 12 bases left between them. The CDR3 spans 14 residues. Germline loops: CDR1 SGHTA, CDR2 FQGTGA. CDR3 protein: CASSLGGRRETQYF. CDR3 sequence (DNA): TGTGCCAGCAGCTTAGGGGGTAGGCGGGAGACCCAGTACTTC.

The rearrangement links TRBV15 to TRBJ2-7, with D maybe TRBD2 (5 bases). V was trimmed by 5 bases and J by 1 base, leaving 18 bases between them. Germline V CDR1 and CDR2: LNHNV, YYDKDF (reference sequence). There are 16 residues in the CDR3. CDR3 sequence reads: CATSGDGVSLSYEQYF. The CDR3 DNA is TGTGCCACCAGCGGTGACGGGGTCTCCCTTTCCTACGAGCAGTACTTC.

Notes on this clone: The sample carries other DNA sequences with the same CDR3. This chain joins TRBV28 and TRBJ1-2; TRBD1 aligns across 7 bases. The CDR3 is 13 residues long. Trimming at V came to 8 bases and at J to 2 bases, leaving 5 bases not matched to a gene. Per the germline V gene, CDR1 is MDHEN and CDR2 is SYDVKM. The CDR3 nucleotides are TGTGCCAGCTCCCCGGGACAGAACTATGGCTACACCTTC. Its protein product is CASSPGQNYGYTF.

J is TRBJ2-7 and V is TRBV5-1; D might be TRBD1 or TRBD2, each matching 6 bases. Between the trimmed V and J ends, which lost 1 base and 5 bases, there was a span of 16 bases. Germline CDR1 is SGHRS and CDR2 is YFSETQ. The CDR3 runs 15 residues. In DNA, the CDR3 is TGCGCCAGCAGCTTGTTTGGGGGGCGTAGCGACGAGCAGTACTTC. It translates to CASSLFGGRSDEQYF.

The gene calls are TRBV29-1 and TRBJ1-2; D possibly corresponds to TRBD1 (5 bases). Germline V CDR1 and CDR2: SQVTM, ANQGSEA. The V and J ends lost 6 bases and 4 bases respectively, with 18 bases between them. The CDR3 covers 14 residues. The CDR3 nucleotides are TGCAGCGTGGGGGGTTCTCCCGGCGGCTATGGCTACACCTTC. Its protein is CSVGGSPGGYGYTF.

CDR3 DNA sequence: TGTGCCAGCTCACCGACAGCCAGCTATGGCTACACCTTC. The encoded protein is CASSPTASYGYTF. V gene TRBV18 combines with J gene TRBJ1-2; the D gene is possibly TRBD1 (5 bases). Germline CDR1 and CDR2: KGHSH and LQKENI. Between the trimmed V and J ends, which lost 3 bases and 4 bases, there was a span of 9 bases. This CDR3 contains 13 residues. The variable domain in full, with the rest retrieved from reference TRBV18 and TRBJ1-2, is NAGVMQNPRHLVRRRGQEARLRCSPMKGHSHVYWYRQLPEEGLKFMVYLQKENIIDESGMPKERFSAEFPKEGPSILRIQQVVRGDSAAYFCASSPTASYGYTFGSGTRLTVV.

This clone appeared once. This chain joins TRBV18 and TRBJ2-7; 9 bases fit TRBD1. Per germline, CDR1 KGHSH and CDR2 LQKENI. The CDR3 totals 13 residues. V trimming: 4 bases; J trimming: 6 bases; junction bases outside the gene matches: 4. CDR3 nucleotide sequence: TGTGCCAGCTCACAGACAGGGGGAGGCGAGCAGTACTTC. Amino acids: CASSQTGGGEQYF.